Below, 23 T cell receptor beta chains from the same sample are listed, as sequenced in a study of CD8 T cells in Susac syndrome. Random hexamers served to reverse transcribe roughly 0.45 to 1 ug RNA. One entry per CDR3 protein results from TCRdb running MiXCR on the immunoSEQ multiplex PCR reads. This table holds about 140,000 distinct CDR3 sequences, more than 85% found once. The specimen sequenced was CD4+ T cells from PBMCs. The receptors derive from a human donor with Susac syndrome.

This clonotype occurred once. J is TRBJ2-2 and V is TRBV18, with D tentatively TRBD2 (5 bases). The germline V and J ends were trimmed by 3 bases and 0 bases, with 8 bases remaining between them. This CDR3 is built from 15 residues. Germline V gene lookup returns CDR1 KGHSH and CDR2 LQKENI. CDR3 amino acids: CASSPLGANTGELFF. As DNA, the CDR3 is TGTGCCAGCTCACCCCTGGGAGCGAACACCGGGGAGCTGTTTTTT. Filled out from reference TRBV18 and TRBJ2-2, the complete variable domain reads NAGVMQNPRHLVRRRGQEARLRCSPMKGHSHVYWYRQLPEEGLKFMVYLQKENIIDESGMPKERFSAEFPKEGPSILRIQQVVRGDSAAYFCASSPLGANTGELFFGEGSRLTVL.

The genes are TRBV30 and TRBJ2-4, with 8 bases identical to TRBD1. The junction had 5 bases not matched to a gene; V was cut back by 4 bases and J by 9 bases. The CDR3 contains 12 residues. Germline loops: CDR1 GTSNPN, CDR2 SVGIG (reference sequence). CDR3 DNA: TGTGCCTGGAACCGTCAGGGGGCCATTCAGTACTTC. It is translated as CAWNRQGAIQYF.

J is TRBJ1-1 and V is TRBV5-1; D ambiguous. Germline V lookup: CDR1 SGHRS, CDR2 YFSETQ. The ends were cut back, 0 bases at V and 8 bases at J, with 11 bases in the middle. CDR3 length equals 13 residues. CDR3 sequence reads: CASSLEGSWEAFF. CDR3 coding DNA: TGCGCCAGCAGCTTGGAGGGCAGTTGGGAAGCTTTCTTT.

The V gene is TRBV20-1, the J gene TRBJ1-4; D possibly corresponds to TRBD1 (6 bases). The CDR3 has 15 residues. The germline CDR1 and CDR2 sequences are DFQATT and SNEGSKA (reference sequence). V gave up 1 base and J gave up 8 bases, with 17 bases separating them. CDR3 nucleotides: TGCAGTGCTAGAGTAGGGGGGAACGTTGGCGAAAAACTGTTTTTT. It yields the protein CSARVGGNVGEKLFF.

The CDR3 protein is CASKMREGSTGELFF. The CDR3 DNA is TGTGCCAGCAAGATGCGGGAGGGGAGCACCGGGGAGCTGTTTTTT. The chain has TRBV2 and TRBJ2-2, with TRBD2 matching 9 bases. This CDR3 region has 15 residues. Germline trimming cut 7 bases from V and 4 bases from J; bases unmatched to any gene: 7. Looked up from germline, CDR1 is SNHLY and CDR2 is FYNNEI.

The chain uses TRBV24-1 and TRBJ1-2; D might be TRBD1 (5 bases). The CDR3 consists of 11 residues. Trimming shortened V by 10 bases and J by 3 bases, and 8 bases separated the two germline ends. CDR1 KGHDR and CDR2 SFDVKD come from the germline V gene. Written as DNA, the CDR3 is TGTGCCACAGGGACGGACTATGGCTACACCTTC. Protein product: CATGTDYGYTF.

This chain links TRBV30 with TRBJ2-5; 8 bases agree with TRBD1. V gave up 3 bases and J gave up 5 bases; unmatched junction bases: 8. The length of the CDR3 is 14 residues. The germline V gene has CDR1 GTSNPN and CDR2 SVGIG (reference sequence). The CDR3: CAWSRGQAGETQYF. Written as DNA, the CDR3 is TGTGCCTGGAGCCGGGGACAGGCTGGGGAGACCCAGTACTTC.

This clonotype appeared once. The J gene is TRBJ2-5, the V gene TRBV11-2; tentative D call: TRBD2 (6 bases). Trimming pared 0 bases from V and 1 base from J, leaving 15 bases between. The CDR3 contains 17 residues. Germline CDR1 SGHAT, CDR2 FQNNGV. The CDR3 region has the DNA TGTGCCAGCAGCTTAGATAACCGACTAGGGCCCCAAGAGACCCAGTACTTC. Translated, it gives CASSLDNRLGPQETQYF.

Here the CDR3 reads CASSVGAGLFEQYF. CDR3 nucleotide sequence: TGTGCCAGCAGCGTAGGGGCGGGCTTGTTCGAGCAGTACTTC. The chain combines TRBV9 with TRBJ2-7; D may be TRBD2 (5 bases). CDR3 length equals 14 residues. In germline, CDR1 is SGDLS, CDR2 YYNGEE. The V end lost 0 bases, the J end lost 6 bases, and 13 bases lay between the germline ends.

The rearrangement joins TRBV20-1 to TRBJ1-2; D possibly corresponds to TRBD1 (6 bases). The length of the CDR3 is 14 residues. The ends were cut back, 6 bases at V and 4 bases at J, with 18 bases in the middle. CDR1 DFQATT and CDR2 SNEGSKA come from the germline V gene (reference sequence). CDR3 DNA sequence: TGCAGTGCCCGGAACCGGGGACACAGCTATGGCTACACCTTC. This gives the protein CSARNRGHSYGYTF.

The J gene is TRBJ2-5, the V gene TRBV5-1; D is possibly TRBD1 (6 bases). This CDR3 region has 13 residues. Germline CDR1 reads SGHRS; CDR2 reads YFSETQ. The V end lost 5 bases, the J end lost 7 bases, and 15 bases lay between the germline ends. The CDR3 here is CASREGQGGTQYF. Written as DNA, the CDR3 is TGCGCCAGCAGAGAGGGGCAAGGGGGGACCCAGTACTTC.

The CDR3 DNA follows: TGTGCCAGCAGCTTGCCGGGCACCGGGGAGCTGTTTTTT. It codes for CASSLPGTGELFF. The genes are TRBV7-9 and TRBJ2-2; D is unclear. CDR1 is SEHNR and CDR2 is FQNEAQ in the germline V gene (reference sequence). With 3 bases removed from V and 4 bases from J, the gap between germline ends came to 6 bases. This CDR3 is built from 13 residues.

The rearrangement joins TRBV28 to TRBJ2-7; TRBD2 aligns across 8 bases. The CDR3 runs to 15 residues. CDR1 and CDR2 (germline): MDHEN, SYDVKM. With 3 bases clipped from V and 4 bases from J, the junction kept 8 bases outside the gene matches. The CDR3 reads CASSLVGGAHYEQYF. In DNA form, the CDR3 reads TGTGCCAGCAGTTTGGTCGGGGGGGCTCATTACGAGCAGTACTTC. The full variable domain, completed using reference TRBV28 and TRBJ2-7, is DVKVTQSSRYLVKRTGEKVFLECVQDMDHENMFWYRQDPGLGLRLIYFSYDVKMKEKGDIPEGYSVSREKKERFSLILESASTNQTSMYLCASSLVGGAHYEQYFGPGTRLTVT.

This chain links TRBV28 with TRBJ1-4; the D gene is possibly TRBD1 (5 bases). This CDR3 has 15 residues. The germline V and J ends were trimmed by 5 bases and 3 bases, with 13 bases remaining between them. Germline CDR1 and CDR2: MDHEN and SYDVKM. CDR3 sequence: CASSDGGLANEKLFF. As DNA, the CDR3 is TGTGCCAGCAGTGATGGGGGTTTGGCTAATGAAAAACTGTTTTTT.

The chain joins TRBV28 to TRBJ2-7; tentatively, D is TRBD2 (5 bases). Trimming removed 3 bases from V and 0 bases from J, with 9 bases in between. Germline CDR1 reads MDHEN; CDR2 reads SYDVKM. The CDR3 sequence is 14 residues long. The CDR3 bases are TGTGCCAGCAGTTTGGGGAGTCCCTCCTACGAGCAGTACTTC. Its protein is CASSLGSPSYEQYF.

The J gene is TRBJ2-5, the V gene TRBV9; 7 bases are a match to TRBD1. Per the germline V gene, CDR1 is SGDLS and CDR2 is YYNGEE. This CDR3 comprises 14 residues. The J segment lost 2 bases and the V segment lost 2 bases, leaving 3 bases of the junction unmatched. The CDR3 coding sequence is TGTGCCAGCAGCGTTCAGGGGGAACAAGAGACCCAGTACTTC. Amino acid sequence: CASSVQGEQETQYF. The full variable domain, in which reference TRBV9 and TRBJ2-5 provide the parts outside the CDR3, is DSGVTQTPKHLITATGQRVTLRCSPRSGDLSVYWYQQSLDQGLQFLIQYYNGEERAKGNILERFSAQQFPDLHSELNLSSLELGDSALYFCASSVQGEQETQYFGPGTRLLVL.

This chain connects TRBV21-1 to TRBJ1-1; the table assigns TRBD1, which was not confirmed against the DNA. TRBV21-1 is a pseudogene locus. This CDR3 is built from 12 residues. DNA for the CDR3: TGTGCCAGCAGCTACAGGGGCCCTGAAGCTTTCTTT. Residues: CASSYRGPEAFF.

This clonotype was recorded once. The chain uses TRBV15 and TRBJ1-1; a weak D match, TRBD1 (5 bases). Germline V gene data show CDR1 as LNHNV and CDR2 as YYDKDF (reference sequence). V was clipped by 5 bases and J by 3 bases, with 16 bases between them. This CDR3 is built from 15 residues. The CDR3 sequence is CATSPRDRRDTEAFF. The CDR3 bases are TGTGCCACCAGCCCCAGGGACCGACGAGACACTGAAGCTTTCTTT.

This sequence joins TRBV7-9 and TRBJ2-1; tentative D call: TRBD2 (6 bases). The germline CDR1 and CDR2 sequences are SEHNR and FQNEAQ (reference sequence). CDR3 length: 15 residues. V was pared by 5 bases and J by 6 bases, with 17 bases between. The DNA of the CDR3 is TGTGCCAGCAGCCGAGAGAGGAGGGGCAGCAATGAGCAGTTCTTC. It specifies CASSRERRGSNEQFF. Looking up the rest from reference TRBV7-9 and TRBJ2-1 gives the full variable domain: DTGVSQNPRHKITKRGQNVTFRCDPISEHNRLYWYRQTLGQGPEFLTYFQNEAQLEKSRLLSDRFSAERPKGSFSTLEIQRTEQGDSAMYLCASSRERRGSNEQFFGPGTRLTVL.

The chain links TRBV9 to TRBJ2-2, with D possibly matching TRBD2 (6 bases). Per germline, CDR1 SGDLS and CDR2 YYNGEE. The V end lost 0 bases, the J end lost 3 bases, and 9 bases lay between the germline ends. The CDR3 is 15 amino acids. This CDR3 is CASSVVSGDTGELFF. The DNA of the CDR3 is TGTGCCAGCAGCGTAGTATCGGGGGACACCGGGGAGCTGTTTTTT.

The chain couples TRBV12-3 or TRBV12-4 to TRBJ1-3; no clear D. The CDR3 is 10 residues long. Between the trimmed V and J ends, which lost 9 bases and 7 bases, there was a span of 7 bases. The CDR3 spells CASSFNTIYF. The CDR3 DNA sequence: TGTGCCAGTTCGTTCAACACCATATATTTT.

The V gene is TRBV5-8, the J gene TRBJ2-3; no clear D. Trimming took off 1 base at V and 8 bases at J, with 11 bases between the two ends. The CDR3 extends over 13 amino acids. Germline CDR1 and CDR2: SGHTS and YDEGEE. This CDR3 reads CASSLTSLGTQYF. In DNA form, the CDR3 reads TGTGCCAGCAGCTTGACGTCTTTGGGTACGCAGTATTTT. Full variable domain (remainder filled in from reference TRBV5-8 and TRBJ2-3): EAGVTQSPTHLIKTRGQQATLRCSPISGHTSVYWYQQALGLGLQFLLWYDEGEERNRGNFPPRFSGRQFPNYSSELNVNALELEDSALYLCASSLTSLGTQYFGPGTRLTVL.

V gene TRBV30 combines with J gene TRBJ2-1, with 15 bases lining up with TRBD2. Trimming removed 1 base from V and 2 bases from J; junction bases left unmatched: 0. The CDR3 runs 16 residues. Germline values: CDR1 GTSNPN, CDR2 SVGIG (reference sequence). DNA for the CDR3: TGTGCCTGGAGTGGGACTAGCGGGAGGGCCTACAATGAGCAGTTCTTC. It translates to CAWSGTSGRAYNEQFF. Drawing the rest from reference TRBV30 and TRBJ2-1, the complete variable domain is SQTIHQWPATLVQPVGSPLSLECTVEGTSNPNLYWYRQAAGRGLQLLFYSVGIGQISSEVPQNLSASRPQDRQFILSSKKLLLSDSGFYLCAWSGTSGRAYNEQFFGPGTRLTVL.